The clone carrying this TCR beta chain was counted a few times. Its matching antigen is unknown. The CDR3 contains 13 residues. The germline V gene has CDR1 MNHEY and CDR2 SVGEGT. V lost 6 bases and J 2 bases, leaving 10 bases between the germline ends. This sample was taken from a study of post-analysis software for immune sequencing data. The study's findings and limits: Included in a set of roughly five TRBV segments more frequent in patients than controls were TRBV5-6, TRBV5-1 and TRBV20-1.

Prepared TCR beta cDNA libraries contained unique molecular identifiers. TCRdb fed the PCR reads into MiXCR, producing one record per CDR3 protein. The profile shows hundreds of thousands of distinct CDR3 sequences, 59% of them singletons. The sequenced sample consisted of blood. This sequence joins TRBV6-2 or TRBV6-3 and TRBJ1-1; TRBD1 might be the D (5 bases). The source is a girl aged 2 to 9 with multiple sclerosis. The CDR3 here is CASSPRDNTEAFF. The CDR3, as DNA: TGTGCCAGCAGCCCCAGGGACAACACTGAAGCTTTCTTT.